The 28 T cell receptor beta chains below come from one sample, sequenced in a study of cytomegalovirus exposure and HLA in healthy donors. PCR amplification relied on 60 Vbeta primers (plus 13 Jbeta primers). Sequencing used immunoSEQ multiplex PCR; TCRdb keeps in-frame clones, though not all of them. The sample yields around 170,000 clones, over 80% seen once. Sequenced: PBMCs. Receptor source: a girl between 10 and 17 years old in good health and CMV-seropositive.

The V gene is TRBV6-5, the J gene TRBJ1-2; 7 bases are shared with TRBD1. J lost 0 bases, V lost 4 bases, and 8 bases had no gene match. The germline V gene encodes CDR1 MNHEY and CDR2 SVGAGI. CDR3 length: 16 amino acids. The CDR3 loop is CASSFTGEGSNYGYTF. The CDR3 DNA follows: TGTGCCAGCAGTTTCACAGGGGAAGGCTCTAACTATGGCTACACCTTC.

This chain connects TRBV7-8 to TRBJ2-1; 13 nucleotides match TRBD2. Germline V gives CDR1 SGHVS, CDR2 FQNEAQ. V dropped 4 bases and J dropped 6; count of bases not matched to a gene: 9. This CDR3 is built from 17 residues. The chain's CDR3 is CASSSLVTSGRVNEQFF. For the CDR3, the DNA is TGTGCCAGCAGCTCCCTGGTCACTAGCGGGAGGGTCAATGAGCAGTTCTTC. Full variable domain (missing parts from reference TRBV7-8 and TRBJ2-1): GAGVSQSPRYKVAKRGQDVALRCDPISGHVSLFWYQQALGQGPEFLTYFQNEAQLDKSGLPSDRFFAERPEGSVSTLKIQRTQQEDSAVYLCASSSLVTSGRVNEQFFGPGTRLTVL.

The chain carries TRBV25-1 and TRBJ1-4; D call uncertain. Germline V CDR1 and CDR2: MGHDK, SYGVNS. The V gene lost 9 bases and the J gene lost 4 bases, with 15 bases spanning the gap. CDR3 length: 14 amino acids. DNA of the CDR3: TGTGCCAGAACTGCGGGAGGATTTAATGAAAAACTGTTTTTT. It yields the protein CARTAGGFNEKLFF.

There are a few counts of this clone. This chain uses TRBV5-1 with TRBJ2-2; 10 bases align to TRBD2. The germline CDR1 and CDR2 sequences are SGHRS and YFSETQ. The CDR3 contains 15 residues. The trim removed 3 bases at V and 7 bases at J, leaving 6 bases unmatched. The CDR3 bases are TGCGCCAGCAGCTCTCTAGCGGGGGACAACGGGGAGCTGTTTTTT. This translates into CASSSLAGDNGELFF.

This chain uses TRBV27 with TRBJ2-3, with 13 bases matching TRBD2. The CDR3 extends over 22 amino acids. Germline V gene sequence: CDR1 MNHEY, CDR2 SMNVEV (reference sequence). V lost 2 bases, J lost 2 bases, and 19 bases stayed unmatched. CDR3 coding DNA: TGTGCCAGCAGTTTACGGTCCCCGGGACTAGCGGGAATCTGGGTCACCACAGATACGCAGTATTTT. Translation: CASSLRSPGLAGIWVTTDTQYF.

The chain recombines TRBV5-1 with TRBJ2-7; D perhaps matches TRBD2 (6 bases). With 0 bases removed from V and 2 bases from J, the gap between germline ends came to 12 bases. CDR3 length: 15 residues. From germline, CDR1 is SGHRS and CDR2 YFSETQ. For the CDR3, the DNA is TGCGCCAGCAGCTTGGTTTCCGCGGGACCCTACGAGCAGTACTTC. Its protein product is CASSLVSAGPYEQYF.

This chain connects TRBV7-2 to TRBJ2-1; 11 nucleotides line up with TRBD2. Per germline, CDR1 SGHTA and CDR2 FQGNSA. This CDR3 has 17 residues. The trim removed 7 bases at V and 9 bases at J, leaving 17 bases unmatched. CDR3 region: CASTKARLAGGEGEQFF. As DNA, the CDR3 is TGTGCCAGCACCAAAGCGAGGCTAGCGGGAGGTGAGGGTGAGCAGTTCTTC.

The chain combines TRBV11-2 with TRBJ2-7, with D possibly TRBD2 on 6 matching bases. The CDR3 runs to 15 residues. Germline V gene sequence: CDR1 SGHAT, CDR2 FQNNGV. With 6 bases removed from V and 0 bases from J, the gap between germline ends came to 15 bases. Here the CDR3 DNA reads TGTGCCAGCAGATCCCTTGGGGGGAGCTCCTACGAGCAGTACTTC. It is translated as CASRSLGGSSYEQYF.

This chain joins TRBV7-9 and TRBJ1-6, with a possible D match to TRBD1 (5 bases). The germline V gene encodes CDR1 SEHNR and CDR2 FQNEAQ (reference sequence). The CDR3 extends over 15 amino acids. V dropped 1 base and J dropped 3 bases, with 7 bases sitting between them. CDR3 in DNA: TGTGCCAGCAGCTTAGGGGGCCTCTATAATTCACCCCTCCACTTT. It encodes CASSLGGLYNSPLHF.

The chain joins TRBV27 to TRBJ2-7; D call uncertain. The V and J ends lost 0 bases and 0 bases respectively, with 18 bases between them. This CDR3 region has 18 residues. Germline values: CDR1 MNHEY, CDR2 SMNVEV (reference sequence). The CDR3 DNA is TGTGCCAGCAGTTTATCACCCCCATACACACCTTACTCCTACGAGCAGTACTTC. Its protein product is CASSLSPPYTPYSYEQYF.

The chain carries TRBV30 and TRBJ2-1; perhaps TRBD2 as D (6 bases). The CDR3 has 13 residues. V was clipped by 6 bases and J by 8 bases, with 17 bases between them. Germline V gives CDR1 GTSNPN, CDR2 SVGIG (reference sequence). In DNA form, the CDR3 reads TGTGCCTGCTTACGCCGGCGGGACCATGAGCAGTTCTTC. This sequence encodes CACLRRRDHEQFF.

The CDR3, as DNA: TGTGCCAGCTCACCACCGAGCGGGAGCGGGGGGACCCAGTACTTC. Protein sequence: CASSPPSGSGGTQYF. This sequence joins TRBV18 and TRBJ2-5, with TRBD2 identical over 8 bases. V lost 0 bases to trimming and J lost 7 bases; unmatched junction nucleotides: 7. This CDR3 is 15 amino acids long. In germline, CDR1 is KGHSH, CDR2 LQKENI.

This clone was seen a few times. The CDR3, as DNA: TGTGCCAGCAGCCAAGAAATACCTAGCGGGCGTCGAGGCGAGCAGTACTTC. Translation: CASSQEIPSGRRGEQYF. The V gene is TRBV14, the J gene TRBJ2-7, with 8 nucleotides matching TRBD2. The CDR3 sequence is 17 residues long. CDR1 is SGHDN, CDR2 FVKESK, per germline. The V gene end was trimmed by 0 bases and the J gene end by 6 bases; junction bases not matched to a gene: 13.

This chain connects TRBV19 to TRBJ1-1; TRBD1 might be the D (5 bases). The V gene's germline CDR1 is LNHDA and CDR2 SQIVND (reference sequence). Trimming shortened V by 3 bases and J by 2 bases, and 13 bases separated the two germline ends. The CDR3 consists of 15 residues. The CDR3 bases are TGTGCCAGTAGTATCTTCGGGGGTGGAAACACTGAAGCTTTCTTT. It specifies CASSIFGGGNTEAFF.

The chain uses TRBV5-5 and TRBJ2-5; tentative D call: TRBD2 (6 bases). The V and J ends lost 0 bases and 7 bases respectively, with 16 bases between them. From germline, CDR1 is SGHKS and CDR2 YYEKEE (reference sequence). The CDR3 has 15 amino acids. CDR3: CASSLVGSASGTQYF. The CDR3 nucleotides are TGTGCCAGCAGCTTGGTCGGGAGCGCCTCCGGGACCCAGTACTTC.

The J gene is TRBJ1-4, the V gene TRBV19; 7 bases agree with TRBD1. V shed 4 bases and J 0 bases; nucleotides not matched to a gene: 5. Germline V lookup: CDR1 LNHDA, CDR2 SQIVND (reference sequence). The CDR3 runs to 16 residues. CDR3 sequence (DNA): TGTGCCAGTAGTAGGGGACAGTTTGCAACTAATGAAAAACTGTTTTTT. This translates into CASSRGQFATNEKLFF.

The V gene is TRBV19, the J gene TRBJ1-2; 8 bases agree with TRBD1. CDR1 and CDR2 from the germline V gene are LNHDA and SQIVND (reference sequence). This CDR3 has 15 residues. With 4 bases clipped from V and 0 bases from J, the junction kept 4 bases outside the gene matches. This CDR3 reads CASSSQGATNYGYTF. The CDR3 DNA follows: TGTGCCAGTAGTAGCCAGGGGGCAACTAACTATGGCTACACCTTC.

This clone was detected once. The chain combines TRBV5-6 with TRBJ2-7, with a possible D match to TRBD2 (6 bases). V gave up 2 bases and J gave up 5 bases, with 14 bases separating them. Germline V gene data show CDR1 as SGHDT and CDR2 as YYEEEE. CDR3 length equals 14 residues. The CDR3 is CASSLGAGYHEQYF. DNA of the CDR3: TGTGCCAGCAGCTTAGGGGCGGGGTACCACGAGCAGTACTTC.

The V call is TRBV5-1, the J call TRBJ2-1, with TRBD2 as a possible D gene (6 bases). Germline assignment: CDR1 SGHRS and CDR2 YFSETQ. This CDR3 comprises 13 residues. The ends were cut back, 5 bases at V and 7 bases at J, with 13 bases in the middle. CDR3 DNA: TGCGCCAGCAGTAGCGGTGGGGGGAATGAGCAGTTCTTC. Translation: CASSSGGGNEQFF.

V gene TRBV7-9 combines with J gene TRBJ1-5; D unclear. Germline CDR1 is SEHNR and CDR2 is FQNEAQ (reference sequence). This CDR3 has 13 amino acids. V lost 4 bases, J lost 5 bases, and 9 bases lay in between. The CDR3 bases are TGTGCCAGCAGCTGGGTAAGCGATCAGCCCCAGCATTTT. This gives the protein CASSWVSDQPQHF.

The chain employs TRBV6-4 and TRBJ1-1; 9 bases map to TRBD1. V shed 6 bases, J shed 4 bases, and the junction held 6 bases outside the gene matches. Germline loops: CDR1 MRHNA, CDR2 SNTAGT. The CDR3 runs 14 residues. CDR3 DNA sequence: TGTGCCAGCAGACGCGGACAGGGGTTCACTGAAGCTTTCTTT. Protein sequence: CASRRGQGFTEAFF.

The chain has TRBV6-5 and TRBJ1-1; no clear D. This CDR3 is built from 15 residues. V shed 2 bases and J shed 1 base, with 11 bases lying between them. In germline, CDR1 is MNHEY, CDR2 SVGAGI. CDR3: CASSYEASWNTEAFF. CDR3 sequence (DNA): TGTGCCAGCAGTTACGAGGCTTCCTGGAACACTGAAGCTTTCTTT.

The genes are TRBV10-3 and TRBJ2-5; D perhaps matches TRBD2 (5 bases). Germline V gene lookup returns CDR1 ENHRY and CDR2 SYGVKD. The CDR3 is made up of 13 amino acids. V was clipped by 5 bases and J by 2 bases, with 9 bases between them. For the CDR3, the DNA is TGTGCCATCAGTAGCGGCGTTCAAGAGACCCAGTACTTC. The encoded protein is CAISSGVQETQYF.

The CDR3 DNA sequence: TGTGCCAGCAGCCCCCGGAGCGACGAGCAGTACTTC. It codes for CASSPRSDEQYF. This rearrangement joins TRBV21-1 to TRBJ2-7; TRBD2, as called in the table, went unchecked against the DNA. TRBV21-1 is marked as a pseudogene. The CDR3 is 12 amino acids.

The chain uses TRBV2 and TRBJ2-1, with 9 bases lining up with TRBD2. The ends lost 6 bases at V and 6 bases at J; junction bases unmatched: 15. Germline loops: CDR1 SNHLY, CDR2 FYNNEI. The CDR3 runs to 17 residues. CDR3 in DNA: TGTGCCAGCAGCCCACCCGGCGGGAGGGCCAAGTTCAATGAGCAGTTCTTC. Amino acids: CASSPPGGRAKFNEQFF.

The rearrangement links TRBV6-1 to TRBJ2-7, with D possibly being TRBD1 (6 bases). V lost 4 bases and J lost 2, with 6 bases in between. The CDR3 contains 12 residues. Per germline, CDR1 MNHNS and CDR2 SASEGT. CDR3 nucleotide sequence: TGTGCCAGCAGTGGGACAGCCTACGAGCAGTACTTC. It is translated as CASSGTAYEQYF.

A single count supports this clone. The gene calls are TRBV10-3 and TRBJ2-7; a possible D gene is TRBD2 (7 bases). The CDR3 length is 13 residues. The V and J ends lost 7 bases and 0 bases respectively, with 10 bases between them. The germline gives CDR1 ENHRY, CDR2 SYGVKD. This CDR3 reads CAIKGGGSYEQYF. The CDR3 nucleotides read TGTGCCATCAAAGGGGGGGGCTCCTACGAGCAGTACTTC.

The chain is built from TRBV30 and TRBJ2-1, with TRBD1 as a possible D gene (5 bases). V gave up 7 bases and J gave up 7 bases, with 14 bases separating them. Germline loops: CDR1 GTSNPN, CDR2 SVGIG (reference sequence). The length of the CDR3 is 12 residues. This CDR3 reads CAYRQILNEQFF. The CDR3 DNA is TGTGCCTATAGACAGATTCTAAATGAGCAGTTCTTC.